This T cell receptor (beta chain) comes out of a study of blood T cells in healthy people across ages. Study summary: The template switching approach captured approximately one barcoded beta molecule for every two T cells.

Collection of approximately 9.3 milliliters of peripheral blood was performed for each donor. Germline V lookup: CDR1 MNHEY, CDR2 SMNVEV (reference sequence). V lost 4 bases and J lost 5, with 12 bases in between. There are 13 residues in the CDR3. With a J-beta primer mix and a sample-barcoded 5' primer, a second PCR ran roughly 6 to 12 cycles. Every cDNA was tagged by a template-switch adaptor with 12 random nucleotides. MiXCR, run by TCRdb on the 5' RACE reads, gives a single entry per CDR3 protein. The data hold 1,300,000 or so distinct CDR3 sequences, with around 59% observed a single time. Study observations and caveats: The study found more naive CD4+ cells and higher diversity in long-lived than aged donors.

With regard to this clonotype: The antigen is unknown.

Source material: blood. The chain has TRBV27 and TRBJ2-7; D is perhaps TRBD2 (6 bases). This clonotype was obtained from a young man in good health. This CDR3 is CASSWGVLDEQYF. DNA of the CDR3: TGTGCCAGCAGTTGGGGGGTGCTCGACGAGCAGTACTTC.